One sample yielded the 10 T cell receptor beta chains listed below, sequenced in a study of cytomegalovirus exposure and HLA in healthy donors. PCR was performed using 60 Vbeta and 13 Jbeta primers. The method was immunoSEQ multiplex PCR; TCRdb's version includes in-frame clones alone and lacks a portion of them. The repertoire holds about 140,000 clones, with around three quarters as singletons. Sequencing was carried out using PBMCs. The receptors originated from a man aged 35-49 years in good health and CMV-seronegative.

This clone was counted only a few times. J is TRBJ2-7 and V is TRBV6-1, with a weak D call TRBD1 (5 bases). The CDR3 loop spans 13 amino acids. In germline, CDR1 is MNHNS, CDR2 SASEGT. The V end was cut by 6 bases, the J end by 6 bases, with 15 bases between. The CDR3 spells CASSAQGFGEQYF. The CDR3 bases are TGTGCCAGCAGCGCTCAGGGTTTCGGCGAGCAGTACTTC.

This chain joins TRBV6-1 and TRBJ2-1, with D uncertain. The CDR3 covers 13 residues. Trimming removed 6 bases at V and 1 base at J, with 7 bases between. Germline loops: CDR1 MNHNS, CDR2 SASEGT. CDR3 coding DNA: TGTGCCAGCAGCACTGTTTCCTACAATGAGCAGTTCTTC. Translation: CASSTVSYNEQFF.

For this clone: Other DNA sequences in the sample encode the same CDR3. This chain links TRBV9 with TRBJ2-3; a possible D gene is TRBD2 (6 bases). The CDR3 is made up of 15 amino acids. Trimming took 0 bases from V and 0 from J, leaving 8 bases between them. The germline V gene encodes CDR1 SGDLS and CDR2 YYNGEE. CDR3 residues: CASSVGGASTDTQYF. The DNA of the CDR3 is TGTGCCAGCAGCGTAGGCGGGGCCAGCACAGATACGCAGTATTTT.

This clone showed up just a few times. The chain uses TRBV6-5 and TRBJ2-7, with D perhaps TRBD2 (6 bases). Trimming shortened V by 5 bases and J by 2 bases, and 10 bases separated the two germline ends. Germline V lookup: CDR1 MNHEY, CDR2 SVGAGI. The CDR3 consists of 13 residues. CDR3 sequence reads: CASSGGVPYEQYF. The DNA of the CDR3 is TGTGCCAGCAGTGGCGGGGTACCCTACGAGCAGTACTTC.

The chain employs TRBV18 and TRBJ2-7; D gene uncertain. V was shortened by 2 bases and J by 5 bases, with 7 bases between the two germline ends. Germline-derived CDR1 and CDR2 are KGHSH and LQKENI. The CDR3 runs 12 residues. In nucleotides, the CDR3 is TGTGCCAGCTCACCATACCAGAACGAGCAGTACTTC. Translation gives CASSPYQNEQYF.

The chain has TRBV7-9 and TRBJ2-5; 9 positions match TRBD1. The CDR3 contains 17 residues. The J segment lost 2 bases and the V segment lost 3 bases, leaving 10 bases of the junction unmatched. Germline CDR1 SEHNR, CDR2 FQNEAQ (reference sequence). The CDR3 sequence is CASSFQPGQGFQETQYF. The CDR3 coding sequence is TGTGCCAGCAGCTTTCAACCGGGACAGGGCTTTCAAGAGACCCAGTACTTC.

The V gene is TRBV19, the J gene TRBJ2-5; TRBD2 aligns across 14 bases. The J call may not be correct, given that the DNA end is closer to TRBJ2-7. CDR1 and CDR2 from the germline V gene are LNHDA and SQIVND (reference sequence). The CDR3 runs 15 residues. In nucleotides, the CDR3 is TGTGCCAGTAGTGTGGGACTAGCGGGGGCCTACGAGCAGTACTTC. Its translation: CASSVGLAGAYEQYF.

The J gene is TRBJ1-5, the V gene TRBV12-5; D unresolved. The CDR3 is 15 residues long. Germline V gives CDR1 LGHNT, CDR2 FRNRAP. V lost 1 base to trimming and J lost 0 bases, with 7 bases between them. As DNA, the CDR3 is TGTGCTAGTGGTTTGGAGGGAGGTAGCAATCAGCCCCAGCATTTT. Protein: CASGLEGGSNQPQHF.

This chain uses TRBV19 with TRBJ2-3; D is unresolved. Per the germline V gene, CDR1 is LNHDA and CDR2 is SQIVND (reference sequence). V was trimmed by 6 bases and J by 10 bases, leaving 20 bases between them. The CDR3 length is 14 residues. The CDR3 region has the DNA TGTGCCAGTAGCGATCCCTCCGCCCGAGTGGCGCAGTATTTT. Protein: CASSDPSARVAQYF.

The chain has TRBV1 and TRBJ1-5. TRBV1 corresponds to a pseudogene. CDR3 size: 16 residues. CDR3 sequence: CTSSPPWEDSNQPQHF. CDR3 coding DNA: TGCACCAGCAGCCCCCCCTGGGAGGATAGCAATCAGCCCCAGCATTTT.